Detailed here is one T cell receptor beta chain. This PCR relied on a set of 60 Vbeta primers and 13 Jbeta primers. The table came from immunoSEQ multiplex PCR; TCRdb's copy has only in-frame clones and leaves some out. Of about 160,000 clones listed, roughly 82% are singletons. The CDR3 is 14 amino acids. V was trimmed by 5 bases and J by 0 bases, leaving 9 bases between them. CDR1 and CDR2 (germline): SGHNT, YENEEA. The data belong to a study of cytomegalovirus exposure and HLA in healthy donors. About the research overall: A previous analysis identified approximately 110 million unique TCR beta sequences derived from around 200 million T cells.

The chain joins TRBV11-3 to TRBJ2-3, with a tentative D call TRBD2 (7 bases). The sequenced material came from PBMCs. The clonotype was recovered from a man in his fifties in good health and CMV-seropositive. The CDR3 bases are TGTGCCAGCAGCCGGGGGGCCAGCACAGATACGCAGTATTTT. It yields the protein CASSRGASTDTQYF. Complete variable domain (other parts from reference TRBV11-3 and TRBJ2-3): EAGVVQSPRYKIIEKKQPVAFWCNPISGHNTLYWYLQNLGQGPELLIRYENEEAVDDSQLPKDRFSAERLKGVDSTLKIQPAELGDSAVYLCASSRGASTDTQYFGPGTRLTVL.